This T cell receptor (beta chain) comes out of a study of blood T cell repertoires in COVID-19. Study-level information: From the United States, Italy and Spain came samples of acute and convalescent COVID-19.

TCRdb's table, derived via immunoSEQ multiplex PCR, lists solely in-frame clones and lacks some. The sample has 100,000 or so clones; around 88% are singletons. This clone was seen only a few times. V gave up 2 bases and J gave up 6 bases, with 11 bases separating them. The CDR3 length is 13 residues. Per germline, CDR1 SGHTA and CDR2 FQGNSA. This chain uses TRBV7-2 with TRBJ2-7; D is undetermined. The receptor's source is a human donor with acute or convalescent COVID-19. The donor label of this sample is uncertain. Sequencing was carried out using peripheral blood. DNA for the CDR3: TGTGCCAGCAGCTTACCGTCGAGCTCCGAGCAGTACTTC. Encoded protein: CASSLPSSSEQYF.